This T cell receptor beta chain derives from a study of cytomegalovirus exposure and HLA in healthy donors. Whole-study results and caveats: The number of N-insertions in an Asian-associated ancestry cluster was reportedly below the roughly 660-donor mean in a later analysis. In presence/absence analyses, roughly uniform sequencing depth across donors was assumed.

The PCR employed 60 Vbeta primers together with 13 Jbeta primers. Method: immunoSEQ multiplex PCR; TCRdb's copy keeps in-frame clones and lacks some. The top ten hold around 2% of the sample, which has under 200,000 clones, roughly 84% seen once. CDR3 length: 14 residues. V gave up 3 bases and J gave up 2 bases, with 12 bases separating them. Germline V gene data show CDR1 as SGDLS and CDR2 as YYNGEE. As concerns this clone: Its antigen is undetermined.

This TCR was sampled from a man younger than 35 in good health and CMV-seronegative. The specimen sequenced was PBMCs. The rearrangement uses TRBV9 and TRBJ2-7; no clear D. This CDR3 is CASSGNDWPYEQYF. The CDR3 DNA reads TGTGCCAGCAGCGGAAATGACTGGCCCTACGAGCAGTACTTC.